The 21 T cell receptor delta chains below were found in one sample sequenced in a study of Vδ1+ human thymocytes. Study outcomes and limitations: Thymic TRG and TRD repertoires appeared highly polyclonal, with Gaussian CDR3 length distributions.

Their antigens are not known. Extracted RNA was reverse transcribed into cDNA. Multiplex PCR used pooled V-gene forward primers and a constant-region reverse primer to amplify CDR3s. TCRdb ran CATT on the multiplex PCR reads. The sample has 45,000 to 75,000 delta-chain clones; around 16% are singletons. Sequenced sample: Vdelta1+ gamma-delta thymocytes from the thymus. Subset reported: FACS-sorted CD3+ TCRalphabeta- TCRVdelta1+ TCRVdelta2- thymocytes. The source is a girl in the first two years of life who had congenital heart surgery.

V usage is TRDV1 and J usage is TRDJ1; TRDD3 matches 13 bases. CDR3 length: 21 amino acids. Germline loops: CDR1 TSWWSYY, CDR2 QGS. The trim removed 3 bases at V and 0 bases at J, leaving 16 bases unmatched. In nucleotides, the CDR3 is TGTGCTCTTGGGGAGTTATGGGAGTACTGGGGGATACGAAGGCACACCGATAAACTCATCTTT. It encodes CALGELWEYWGIRRHTDKLIF.

The rearrangement uses TRDV1 and TRDJ1; TRDD3 agrees at 10 bases. There are 21 residues in the CDR3. Germline V gives CDR1 TSWWSYY, CDR2 QGS. With V trimmed by 0 bases and J by 0 bases, 16 bases remained unmatched. The CDR3 bases are TGTGCTCTTGGGGAACTTCCCCCGCCTACTGGGGGATTCTTGTACACCGATAAACTCATCTTT. Translating it yields CALGELPPPTGGFLYTDKLIF.

This clone was found a few times. The chain couples TRAV29/DV5 to TRDJ1; 12 positions match TRDD3. V lost 0 bases and J lost 4; bases outside the gene matches: 31. Germline V gives CDR1 NSMFDY, CDR2 ISSIKDK. This CDR3 comprises 24 residues. The CDR3 DNA reads TGTGCAGCAAGCGGAAGCGGCCCTACTGGGGGATACCCGCCATCCTTCTGTTACAACGATAAACTCATCTTT. Residues: CAASGSGPTGGYPPSFCYNDKLIF.

The chain has TRDV1 and TRDJ1, with 10 bases lining up with TRDD3. The CDR3 runs 19 residues. The ends lost 4 bases at V and 3 bases at J; junction bases unmatched: 17. Germline V CDR1 and CDR2: TSWWSYY, QGS. In DNA, the CDR3 is TGTGCTCTTGGGGGCATGGTCCTCACACATACTGGGGGATCCGATAAACTCATCTTT. Protein: CALGGMVLTHTGGSDKLIF.

This chain uses TRDV1 with TRDJ1; 13 bases are shared with TRDD3. The V segment lost 1 base and the J segment 1 base; nucleotides outside the gene matches: 15. Germline CDR1 TSWWSYY, CDR2 QGS. The CDR3 extends over 21 amino acids. CDR3 protein: CALGEPPLYWGIRRGTDKLIF. CDR3 nucleotides: TGTGCTCTTGGGGAACCTCCCCTTTACTGGGGGATACGTCGGGGCACCGATAAACTCATCTTT.

This clone was seen a handful of times. The chain uses TRDV1 and TRDJ1, with 11 positions matching TRDD3. The length of the CDR3 is 20 residues. V was clipped by 2 bases and J by 0 bases; unmatched bases: 14. The germline V gene has CDR1 TSWWSYY and CDR2 QGS. The CDR3 DNA is TGTGCTCTTGGGGAATTCCTGCACTGGGGGATAGGGAGGTACACCGATAAACTCATCTTT. It specifies CALGEFLHWGIGRYTDKLIF.

The chain carries TRDV1 and TRDJ1, with 9 bases fitting TRDD3. Germline V gene data show CDR1 as TSWWSYY and CDR2 as QGS. The J segment lost 2 bases and the V segment lost 2 bases, leaving 15 bases of the junction unmatched. The CDR3 loop spans 19 amino acids. CDR3 sequence: CALGETRLTRTGGTDKLIF. The CDR3 DNA sequence: TGTGCTCTTGGGGAAACACGATTAACTCGTACTGGGGGAACCGATAAACTCATCTTT.

This chain links TRDV1 with TRDJ1; TRDD3 agrees at 9 bases. The CDR3 contains 23 residues. Per germline, CDR1 TSWWSYY and CDR2 QGS. After removal of 4 bases from V and 0 bases from J, the junction contained 27 bases not matched to a gene. In DNA form, the CDR3 reads TGTGCTCTTGGGGCATACTTTTCCCCAAAAAGCGCCTTACTGGGGGAAGACACCGATAAACTCATCTTT. Translated, it gives CALGAYFSPKSALLGEDTDKLIF.

The chain employs TRDV1 and TRDJ1; 10 nucleotides line up with TRDD3. With 2 bases clipped from V and 8 bases from J, the junction kept 17 bases outside the gene matches. CDR3 length: 18 amino acids. Germline V lookup: CDR1 TSWWSYY, CDR2 QGS. CDR3 in DNA: TGTGCTCTTGGGGAAGGACCGCCCGCTGTGGGGGATACTTCGAAACTCATCTTT. Its protein is CALGEGPPAVGDTSKLIF.

Only a few counts were recorded for this clone. At the DNA level, this CDR3 is encoded by other sequences in the same sample as well. The genes are TRDV1 and TRDJ1; 9 bases are shared with TRDD3. The CDR3 covers 24 residues. V dropped 0 bases and J dropped 1; count of bases not matched to a gene: 27. Germline V lookup: CDR1 TSWWSYY, CDR2 QGS. The DNA for the CDR3 is TGTGCTCTTGGGGAACTTTGGGGCTCCCCGTGGAGGTCTTGGGGGATAAGTACCACCGATAAACTCATCTTT. Protein product: CALGELWGSPWRSWGISTTDKLIF.

The chain is built from TRDV1 and TRDJ1, with D unresolved. Trimming left V 1 base short and J 2 bases short, with 17 bases between. This CDR3 is 17 amino acids long. Looked up from germline, CDR1 is TSWWSYY and CDR2 is QGS. The DNA of the CDR3 is TGTGCTCTTGGGGAACCTGGCGGGGTCCGGCCTACCGATAAACTCATCTTT. This codes for CALGEPGGVRPTDKLIF.

This chain links TRDV1 with TRDJ1, with D perhaps TRDD2 or TRDD3 (6 bases each). Germline CDR1 TSWWSYY, CDR2 QGS. The CDR3 has 22 residues. V gave up 3 bases and J gave up 3 bases, with 35 bases separating them. The CDR3 DNA follows: TGTGCTCTTGGGGAGGATAGGCCTTCCCGTGGGGTGGGGATCCTAGAGGCCGATAAACTCATCTTT. Translating gives CALGEDRPSRGVGILEADKLIF.

The V and J genes are TRDV1 and TRDJ1; 9 bases are shared with TRDD3. This CDR3 region has 21 residues. The germline V gene encodes CDR1 TSWWSYY and CDR2 QGS. V lost 0 bases, J lost 0 bases, and 17 bases stayed unmatched. The CDR3 region is CALGELPATGGSASYTDKLIF. CDR3 nucleotide sequence: TGTGCTCTTGGGGAACTGCCCGCCACTGGGGGAAGCGCTTCGTACACCGATAAACTCATCTTT.

In this sample, this clone turned up a few times. The chain carries TRDV1 and TRDJ1; 9 positions match TRDD3. CDR3 length equals 20 residues. CDR1 is TSWWSYY, CDR2 QGS, per germline. Trimming cost V 5 bases and J 7 bases; bases outside gene matches: 26. CDR3 sequence (DNA): TGTGCTCTTGGGAACCCTTCAGAGCCACTGGGGGACCCCTTCTATGTTAAACTCATCTTT. Protein product: CALGNPSEPLGDPFYVKLIF.

The genes are TRDV1 and TRDJ1; 9 bases match TRDD2. The CDR3 sequence is 20 residues long. CDR1 and CDR2 from the germline V gene are TSWWSYY and QGS. The J segment lost 0 bases and the V segment lost 7 bases, leaving 21 bases of the junction unmatched. This CDR3 reads CALEVTFLRGYGVYTDKLIF. The CDR3 bases are TGTGCTCTTGAGGTCACCTTCCTACGTGGGTACGGGGTGTACACCGATAAACTCATCTTT.

The chain carries TRDV1 and TRDJ1; D remains ambiguous. This CDR3 comprises 18 residues. The germline gives CDR1 TSWWSYY, CDR2 QGS. Trimming stripped 5 bases from V and 8 bases from J, with 30 bases between. CDR3 nucleotide sequence: TGTGCTCTTGGGAGGCCTCCTCCGGCTTTACCTTACCACCTAAAACTCATCTTT. This sequence encodes CALGRPPPALPYHLKLIF.

The chain has TRDV1 and TRDJ1; 11 bases align to TRDD3. CDR3 length: 21 residues. The J segment lost 1 base and the V segment lost 2 bases, leaving 18 bases of the junction unmatched. Germline lookup yields CDR1 TSWWSYY and CDR2 QGS. CDR3 nucleotides: TGTGCTCTTGGGGAAAACCCTTTTCCCCGTGGGGGATACGCGGGCACCGATAAACTCATCTTT. It is translated as CALGENPFPRGGYAGTDKLIF.

Only a few counts were recorded for this clone. The chain uses TRDV1 and TRDJ1; TRDD3 matches at 8 bases. Trimming took 2 bases from V and 3 from J; bases not matched to a gene: 23. Germline V lookup: CDR1 TSWWSYY, CDR2 QGS. The CDR3 consists of 21 residues. The CDR3: CALGEVGCGLGANYTADKLIF. CDR3 in DNA: TGTGCTCTTGGGGAAGTGGGATGTGGACTGGGGGCTAACTATACGGCCGATAAACTCATCTTT.

This sequence joins TRDV1 and TRDJ1, with 10 bases fitting TRDD3. V was clipped by 2 bases and J by 3 bases; unmatched bases: 27. Looked up from germline, CDR1 is TSWWSYY and CDR2 is QGS. This CDR3 has 23 amino acids. CDR3 coding DNA: TGTGCTCTTGGGGAAAGAGACGTTTACTGGGGGATCTCCATGGTCGATTGGTCCGATAAACTCATCTTT. It yields the protein CALGERDVYWGISMVDWSDKLIF.

This chain connects TRDV1 to TRDJ1, with a weak D call TRDD2 (9 bases). The CDR3 contains 21 residues. V was cut by 5 bases and J by 0 bases, with 31 bases left in between. Germline V gene data show CDR1 as TSWWSYY and CDR2 as QGS. DNA for the CDR3: TGTGCTCTTGGGAACCCCCCTTCCTACGGACTGGGGGGAAAGTACACCGATAAACTCATCTTT. This codes for CALGNPPSYGLGGKYTDKLIF.

This chain uses TRDV1 with TRDJ1, with 8 bases that match TRDD3. Germline-derived CDR1 and CDR2 are TSWWSYY and QGS. V lost 2 bases, J lost 0 bases, and 29 bases stayed unmatched. This CDR3 spans 24 amino acids. The CDR3 coding sequence is TGTGCTCTTGGGGAAAACCATACGTGCATGGCTGGGGGACACGGGTCTCCGTACACCGATAAACTCATCTTT. Amino acid sequence: CALGENHTCMAGGHGSPYTDKLIF.